The clone carrying this T cell receptor beta chain has more than one count but fewer than ten. Its antigen is still unknown. This sample is drawn from a study of OX40 agonist ivuxolimab in advanced cancers. Libraries were prepared by immunoSEQ multiplex PCR; TCRdb keeps only in-frame clonotypes and omits some of them. The top ten hold 9.5% to 12% of the sample, which has over 70,000 clones, approximately 90% seen once. Study results and limitations: The authors did not determine the antigen specificity of the expanded peripheral T cells.

CDR1 SGHRS and CDR2 YFSETQ come from the germline V gene. The V segment lost 1 base and the J segment 10 bases; nucleotides outside the gene matches: 9. This CDR3 region has 15 residues. Cycle 7 day 1, cycle 4 day 1, and baseline were the timepoints at which blood was sampled. This specimen consisted of CD4+ or CD8+ T cells sorted from blood, obtained in a trial of the OX40 agonist ivuxolimab. This rearrangement joins TRBV5-1 to TRBJ2-1; 9 bases align to TRBD2. The receptor was derived from an adult with an advanced solid tumor such as melanoma, head and neck, liver or kidney cancer. CDR3 residues: CASSLSGGPEREQFF. The CDR3 DNA sequence: TGCGCCAGCAGCTTGAGCGGGGGGCCAGAACGGGAGCAGTTCTTC.